This T cell receptor (beta chain) derives from a study of cytomegalovirus exposure and HLA in healthy donors. Study in general: Findings of an earlier analysis included some 120 million unique TCR beta sequences from some 200 million T cells.

Notes on the study in general: In terms of immune exposure information, only CMV serostatus was available. Earlier results showed most TCR beta V segments being productive about 90% or about 30% of the time.

V lost 1 base to trimming and J lost 6 bases, with 16 bases between them. Germline assignment: CDR1 MGHRA and CDR2 YSYEKL. The CDR3 spans 16 residues. About this clone: What it binds is unknown.

The primer mix had 60 Vbeta and 13 Jbeta primers. Some clones are missing from TCRdb's copy, which holds only in-frame ones; the method was immunoSEQ multiplex PCR. The sample includes under 200,000 clones, over 70% of them seen just once. Healthy bone marrow donors made up the donor group. The receptor was isolated from a middle-aged woman in good health and CMV-seropositive. The V call is TRBV4-1, the J call TRBJ2-1; a weak D match, TRBD1 (5 bases). Material for sequencing was PBMCs. CDR3 coding DNA: TGCGCCAGCAGCCAAGGAGCCCAGGGCCTCGGCAATGAGCAGTTCTTC. Protein: CASSQGAQGLGNEQFF.